The source of this T cell receptor (beta chain) is a study of T cells in Graves' hyperthyroidism and ophthalmopathy. Exclusion of a patient resulted from uncontrolled infection, other autoimmune disease, pregnancy or lactation. An approximately 9.8 ml volume of fresh peripheral blood provided the PBMCs. Germline-derived CDR1 and CDR2 are SQVTM and ANQGSEA. The CDR3 covers 8 residues. There are a few counts of this clonotype. Its antigen is still unknown. At one end, the junction sequence differs from germline, possibly due to a read error. TCR beta CDR3 region amplification was performed from RNA transcripts. A set of HTBI primers served as the primers for a first-round RT-PCR of the TCR CDR3. TCRdb re-analysed the multiplex PCR reads in MiXCR, keeping a single row per CDR3 protein. The table has about 530,000 distinct CDR3 sequences, about 15% seen once. Study-wide points: Blood held most thyroid clonotypes expanded above 0.001 frequency. In simple terms, a model built on 13 V-J features told ophthalmopathy apart from stable hyperthyroidism.

Sequenced input: blood. This chain joins TRBV29-1 and TRBJ2-4; no clear D. This clonotype was sampled from a woman aged 18-35 years with Graves' ophthalmopathy. The CDR3 DNA is TGTGACGGAAACATTCAGTACTTC. This codes for CDGNIQYF.